These T cell receptor beta chains were read from a single sample in a study of shared clonotypes between healthy human individuals. Method: immunoSEQ multiplex PCR; TCRdb's copy keeps in-frame clones and lacks some. The data contain some 2.1 million clones, over 85% of them singletons. The source material was naive CD4+ T cells sorted from blood. The receptors shown here come from a man in his late teens or twenties in good health. The CDR3 runs from the conserved cysteine through the conserved F or W. A D gene is named only where the DNA matches it firmly. Clone sizes are given selectively: once, few, many, or a class where the clone is expanded.

TRBV6-5	TRBD1	TRBJ2-7	NA	TGTGCCAGCAGTTACTCGCGACAGGGTGTCTACGAGCAGTACTTC	CASSYSRQGVYEQYF
TRBV4-3	NA	TRBJ1-2	NA	TGCGCCAGCAGCCAAGAATGGGGCGCAAACTATGGCTACACCTTC	CASSQEWGANYGYTF
TRBV2	TRBD1	TRBJ1-5	few	TGTGCCAGCAGCACTGACAGGGTATTGAGTCAGCCCCAGCATTTT	CASSTDRVLSQPQHF
TRBV7-6	NA	TRBJ1-6	NA	TGTGCCAGCAGCTCGTCCACAGGGAATTCACCCCTCCACTTT	CASSSSTGNSPLHF
TRBV6-6	TRBD1	TRBJ2-7	NA	TGTGCCACCACGGGACAGACCGACGAGCAGTACTTC	CATTGQTDEQYF
TRBV5-5	NA	TRBJ1-1	NA	TGTGCCAGCAGCTCCAGGGGACCTGAAGCTTTCTTT	CASSSRGPEAFF
TRBV6-5	NA	TRBJ1-4	NA	TGTGCCAGCAGTTCAGGGATTGAAAAACTGTTTTTT	CASSSGIEKLFF
TRBV29-1	TRBD2	TRBJ2-7	NA	TGCAGCGCCCAGCGGGGAACCTACGAGCAGTACTTC	CSAQRGTYEQYF
TRBV7-9	TRBD2	TRBJ2-2	NA	TGTGCCAGCAGCCCTCGGGAGGTCGGGGAGCTGTTTTTT	CASSPREVGELFF
TRBV5-1	TRBD2	TRBJ2-5	NA	TGCGCCAGCAGCGCGCCAGATAGCGGGAGGGAAGAGACCCAGTACTTC	CASSAPDSGREETQYF
TRBV5-1	TRBD1	TRBJ1-1	NA	TGCGCCAGCAGCTTACGGACAGGGGGAGGTACTGAAGCTTTCTTT	CASSLRTGGGTEAFF
TRBV5-1	NA	TRBJ1-2	NA	TGCGCCAGCAGCTTGGGGGGAGCTGTCCCCGGTAGCTACACCTTC	CASSLGGAVPGSYTF
TRBV2	NA	TRBJ1-5	once	TGTGCCAGCAGTCTTGCGGGTCCCAATCAGCCCCAGCATTTT	CASSLAGPNQPQHF
TRBV29-1	NA	TRBJ1-2	NA	TGCAGCGTTGATCGGGTAAACTATGGCTACACCTTC	CSVDRVNYGYTF
TRBV25-1	TRBD1	TRBJ1-1	once	TGTGCCAGCAGTGGATACAGGGGGGCAAACACTGAAGCTTTCTTT	CASSGYRGANTEAFF
TRBV11-2	TRBD1	TRBJ2-5	NA	TGTGCCAGCAGCTTAGGACAGGGAGAGGGAGAGACCCAGTACTTC	CASSLGQGEGETQYF
TRBV10-1	TRBD1	TRBJ2-7	NA	TGCGCCAGCAGTTGGGACAGGGACTACGAGCAGTACTTC	CASSWDRDYEQYF
TRBV7-2	NA	TRBJ2-5	NA	TGTGCCAGCAGCTTAGCTGCAGGGGTCGAGACCCAGTACTTC	CASSLAAGVETQYF
TRBV12-5	TRBD2	TRBJ2-2	NA	TGTGCTAGTGGTTCCGGGACTAGCGGGGCGAACACCGGGGAGCTGTTTTTT	CASGSGTSGANTGELFF
TRBV5-4	NA	TRBJ1-1	once	TGTGCCAGCAGCTTAGGGGGTGCGACTGAAGCTTTCTTT	CASSLGGATEAFF
TRBV7-8	TRBD1	TRBJ2-7	NA	TGTGCCAGCAGCCCCGCCCGGGACAGGCCCCACTACGAGCAGTACTTC	CASSPARDRPHYEQYF
TRBV27	NA	TRBJ1-6	few	TGTGCCAGCAGTTTATCGAAGGCAGTTAATAATTCACCCCTCCACTTT	CASSLSKAVNNSPLHF
TRBV5-1	NA	TRBJ1-1	once	TGCGCCAGCAGCCCAACGGACACGAACACTGAAGCTTTCTTT	CASSPTDTNTEAFF
TRBV21-1	NA	TRBJ2-7	NA	TGTGCCAGCAGGGACACCTCCTACGAGCAGTACTTC	CASRDTSYEQYF
TRBV7-2	NA	TRBJ2-2	NA	TGTGCCAGCAGCTTGATTAGGAACACCGGGGAGCTGTTTTTT	CASSLIRNTGELFF
TRBV14	NA	TRBJ2-5	NA	TGTGCCAGCAGCCAAGCATCCGGGGCAGAGACCCAGTACTTC	CASSQASGAETQYF
TRBV7-7	NA	TRBJ2-1	NA	TGTGCTAGCAGCCCCGACGGAGCCTACAATGAGCAGTTCTTC	CASSPDGAYNEQFF
TRBV27	NA	TRBJ1-2	NA	TGTGCCAGCAGTACCTACTTGTGGGGCAGACCTTCAACGTACTATGGCTACACCTTC	CASSTYLWGRPSTYYGYTF
TRBV19	TRBD2	TRBJ2-7	few	TGTGCCAGTCGTCAGCGGGAGCTCGTCTCCTACGAGCAGTACTTC	CASRQRELVSYEQYF
TRBV5-6	NA	TRBJ2-7	NA	TGTGCCAGCAGCTTCGTTATTACAGGGCCGGCAAGGAGCTCCTACGAGCAGTACTTC	CASSFVITGPARSSYEQYF